What follows describes a single TCR beta chain. The entry originates in a study of T cell changes during pregnancy in multiple sclerosis. The table came from immunoSEQ multiplex PCR; TCRdb's copy has only in-frame clones and leaves some out. The sample includes about 38,000 clones, about nine tenths seen only once; the top ten take 6% to 7.5%. The CDR3 runs 19 residues. The chain carries TRBV1 and TRBJ1-1; the tabulated D call, TRBD1, remains unverified against the DNA. TRBV1 is flagged as a pseudogene. Source: CD8+ T cells from peripheral blood mononuclear cells, taken in the second trimester of pregnancy. This clonotype originated in a female donor with multiple sclerosis, enrolled in a pregnancy study. CDR3 nucleotide sequence: TGCACCAGCAGCCAAGGGGACGGGACAGGGGTTTTTATGAACACTGAAGCTTTCTTT. It codes for CTSSQGDGTGVFMNTEAFF.